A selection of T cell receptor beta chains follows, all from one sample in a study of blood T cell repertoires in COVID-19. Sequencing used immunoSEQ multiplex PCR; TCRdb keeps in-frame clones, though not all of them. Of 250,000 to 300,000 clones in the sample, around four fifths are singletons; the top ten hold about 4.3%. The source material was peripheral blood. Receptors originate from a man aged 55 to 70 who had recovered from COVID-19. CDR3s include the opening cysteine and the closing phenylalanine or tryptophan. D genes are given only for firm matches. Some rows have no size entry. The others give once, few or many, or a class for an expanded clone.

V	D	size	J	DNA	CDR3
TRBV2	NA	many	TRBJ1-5	TGTGCCAGCAGTGATAGGGGAAATCAGCCCCAGCATTTT	CASSDRGNQPQHF
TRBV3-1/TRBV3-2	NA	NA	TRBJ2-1	TGTGCCAGCAGCCAAGAAGTTGGCAGGTACAATGAGCAGTTCTTC	CASSQEVGRYNEQFF
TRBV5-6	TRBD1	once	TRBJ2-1	TGTGCCAGCAGCTTTTCCGCCAGGGGGCTTGTTTACAATGAGCAGTTCTTC	CASSFSARGLVYNEQFF
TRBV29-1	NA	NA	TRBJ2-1	TGCAGCGTTGCTGGTCGACAGAACAATGAGCAGTTCTTC	CSVAGRQNNEQFF
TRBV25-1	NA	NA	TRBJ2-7	TGTGCCAGCAGGGGGCCGGAGGGGACCTACGAGCAGTACTTC	CASRGPEGTYEQYF
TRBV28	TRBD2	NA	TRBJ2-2	TGTGCCAGCAGTGAGTGGACTAGCGGGAGGTCCTACACCGGGGAGCTGTTTTTT	CASSEWTSGRSYTGELFF
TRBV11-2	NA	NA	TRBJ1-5	TGTGCCAGCAGCCAGACAGGATTCAGCAATCAGCCCCAGCATTTT	CASSQTGFSNQPQHF
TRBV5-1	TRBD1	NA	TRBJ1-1	TGCGCCAGCAGCATCGGGACAGGGGCGACTGAAGCTTTCTTT	CASSIGTGATEAFF
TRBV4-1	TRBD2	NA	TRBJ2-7	TGCGCCAGCAGCCAATTGTTAGCGGGAGTCCCCGAGCAGTACTTC	CASSQLLAGVPEQYF
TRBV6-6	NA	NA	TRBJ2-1	TGTGCCAGCAGTGATAGCGGAAAAACCTACAATGAGCAGTTCTTC	CASSDSGKTYNEQFF
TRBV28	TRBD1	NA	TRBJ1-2	TGTGCCAGCAGCACCTTTGGGACAGGAGACAACTATGGCTACACCTTC	CASSTFGTGDNYGYTF
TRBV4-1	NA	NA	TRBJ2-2	TGCGCCAGCAGCCAAGCTGGCGGGACCACCGGGGAGCTGTTTTTT	CASSQAGGTTGELFF
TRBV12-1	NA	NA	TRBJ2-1	TGTGCCAGCAGCTTTCCAACACGGAGCTCCTACAATGAGCAGTTCTTC	CASSFPTRSSYNEQFF
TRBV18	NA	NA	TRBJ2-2	TGTGCCAGCTCACCACCACAGGGATACACCGGGGAGCTGTTTTTT	CASSPPQGYTGELFF
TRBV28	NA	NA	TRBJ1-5	TGTGCCAGCAGTTTCAGGTACAATCAGCCCCAGCATTTT	CASSFRYNQPQHF
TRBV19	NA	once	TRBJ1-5	TGTGCCAGTAGCGACACAGGGTCTTCGGGAATCCATCAGCCCCAGCATTTT	CASSDTGSSGIHQPQHF
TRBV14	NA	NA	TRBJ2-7	TGTGCCAGCAGCCAAACATTGGACAGCTACGAGCAGTACTTC	CASSQTLDSYEQYF
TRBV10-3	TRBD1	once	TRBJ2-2	TGTGCCATCAGTGAACGGCCGGGACAGAATGGCGGGGAGCTGTTTTTT	CAISERPGQNGGELFF
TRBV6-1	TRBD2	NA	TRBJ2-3	TGTGCCAGCAGTGGGGTCCGACTAGCGGGGACCACAGATACGCAGTATTTT	CASSGVRLAGTTDTQYF
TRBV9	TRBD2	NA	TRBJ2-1	TGTGCCAGCAGCGCCGCGGGGGGCCCCCACAATGAGCAGTTCTTC	CASSAAGGPHNEQFF
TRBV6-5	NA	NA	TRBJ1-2	TGTGCCAGCACTAACGGGAACCGTTATGGCTACACCTTC	CASTNGNRYGYTF
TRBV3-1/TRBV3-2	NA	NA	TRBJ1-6	TGTGCCAGCAGCCAAGATGGTGGCAGGTTCTCCTATAATTCACCCCTCCACTTT	CASSQDGGRFSYNSPLHF
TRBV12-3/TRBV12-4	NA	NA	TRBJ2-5	TGTGCCAGCAGTTTAGCGGTGCGGGAGACCCAGTACTTC	CASSLAVRETQYF
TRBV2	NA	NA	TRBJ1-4	TGTGCCACCAATCCGACAGGCCAAAATGAAAAACTGTTTTTT	CATNPTGQNEKLFF
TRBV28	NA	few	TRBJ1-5	TGTGCCAGCAGCCCCGGGGGGGTCAGCAATCAGCCCCAGCATTTT	CASSPGGVSNQPQHF
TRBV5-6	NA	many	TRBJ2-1	TGTGCCAGCAGCTTGGTGGGGGACACCTTATACAATGAGCAGTTCTTC	CASSLVGDTLYNEQFF
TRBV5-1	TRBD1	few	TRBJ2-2	TGCGCCAGCAGCTTGGGCCCTCCGGGACAGGGGGTCGGGGAGCTGTTTTTT	CASSLGPPGQGVGELFF
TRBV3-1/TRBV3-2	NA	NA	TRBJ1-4	TGTGCCAGCAGCCAGCGGGCGTCTAATGAAAAACTGTTTTTT	CASSQRASNEKLFF
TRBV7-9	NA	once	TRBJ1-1	TGTGCCAGCACCATCAGGAACACTGAAGCTTTCTTT	CASTIRNTEAFF
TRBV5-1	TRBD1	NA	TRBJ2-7	TGCGCCAGCAGCTTCGGGACAGGTGCCTACGAGCAGTACTTC	CASSFGTGAYEQYF
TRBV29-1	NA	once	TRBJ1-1	TGCAGCGTTGGATCAGGGGCCAACACTGAAGCTTTCTTT	CSVGSGANTEAFF
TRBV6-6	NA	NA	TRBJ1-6	TGTGCCAGCAGTTACCGGAACAGGGTCGGGGATTCACCCCTCCACTTT	CASSYRNRVGDSPLHF
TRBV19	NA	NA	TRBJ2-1	TGTGCCAGTAGTACCTCTAGCGCCGGTGAGCAGTTCTTC	CASSTSSAGEQFF
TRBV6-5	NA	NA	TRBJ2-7	TGTGCCAGCAGGTCCCACAGGAGGGCCGTCTACGAGCAGTACTTC	CASRSHRRAVYEQYF
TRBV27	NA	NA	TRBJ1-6	TGTGCCAGCAGTTTCCGGAATTCACCCCTCCACTTT	CASSFRNSPLHF
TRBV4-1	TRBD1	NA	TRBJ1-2	TGCGCCAGCAGCCAAGACTACCGGACAGGGTATGGTGGCTACACCTTC	CASSQDYRTGYGGYTF
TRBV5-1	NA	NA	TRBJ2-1	TGCGCCAGCAGCTTGGGCAGGAACAATGAGCAGTTCTTC	CASSLGRNNEQFF
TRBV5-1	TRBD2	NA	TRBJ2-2	TGCGCCAGCAGCTTGGGCGACGGCGGGGGCACCGGGGAGCTGTTTTTT	CASSLGDGGGTGELFF
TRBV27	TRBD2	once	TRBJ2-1	TGTGCCAGCAGTTCACGAATAACTAGCGGGAGGTTTGATGAGCAGTTCTTC	CASSSRITSGRFDEQFF
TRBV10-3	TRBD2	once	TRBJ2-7	TGTGCCATCAGTGGAATGGGAGGGCTCTACGAGCAGTACTTC	CAISGMGGLYEQYF
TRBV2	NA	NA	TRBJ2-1	TGTGCCAGCAGTGCCTTTCTGGGAGCGAGCTCCTACAATGAGCAGTTCTTC	CASSAFLGASSYNEQFF
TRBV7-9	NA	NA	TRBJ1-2	TGTGCCAGCACCTACGACAGCAGCTATGGCTACACCTTC	CASTYDSSYGYTF
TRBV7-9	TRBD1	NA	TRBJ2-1	TGTGCCAGCAGCCCGGGACAGGGGCTTGGTGATGAGCAGTTCTTC	CASSPGQGLGDEQFF